This section outlines one T cell receptor (beta chain) sequence together with its context. Antigen: not known. Clones were read by immunoSEQ multiplex PCR, and TCRdb kept only the in-frame ones, dropping some. This table holds about 24,000 clones, 70% to 85% found once. The CDR3 extends over 16 amino acids. Germline V gene data show CDR1 as SEHNR and CDR2 as FQNEAQ (reference sequence). The trim removed 4 bases at V and 2 bases at J, leaving 8 bases unmatched. Input was roughly 616 ng to 6,004 ng of genomic DNA from tumor or blood. The data stem from a study of T cells in tumors after PD-1 blockade. Across the whole study: Excluded were patients with checkpoint blockade, immunosuppressants, or radiotherapy or other anti-cancer therapy within 4 weeks. Each patient got pembrolizumab 200 mg every 3 weeks or cemiplimab 350 mg every 2 weeks.

Study-level points and caveats: Approximately 41% of tumor TCR clonotypes were also found in blood.

The chain joins TRBV7-9 to TRBJ2-3; 8 bases fit TRBD2. Sequenced material: PBMCs, taken after anti-PD-1 treatment. This TCR was sampled from a human donor with basal cell carcinoma. CDR3: CASSSRTSRDTDTQYF. The CDR3 DNA is TGTGCCAGCAGCTCAAGGACTAGCCGAGACACAGATACGCAGTATTTT. The full variable domain, rest sourced from reference TRBV7-9 and TRBJ2-3, is DTGVSQNPRHKITKRGQNVTFRCDPISEHNRLYWYRQTLGQGPEFLTYFQNEAQLEKSRLLSDRFSAERPKGSFSTLEIQRTEQGDSAMYLCASSSRTSRDTDTQYFGPGTRLTVL.